What follows are 23 T cell receptor beta chains derived from one specimen sequenced in a study of CD8 T cells in Susac syndrome (dated by TCRdb to between 2018 and 2020). Library generation was performed with the immunoSEQ multiplex PCR assay. RNA was extracted with the RNeasy kit and roughly 0.5 to 1 ug was reverse transcribed using random hexamers. Through fastp at Q25 and MiXCR, TCRdb rebuilt clones from the public reads, retaining in-frame beta chains. Entries are consolidated by CDR3 protein sequence, retaining the most common genes and DNA. Present in this sample are hundreds of thousands of distinct CDR3 sequences, 95% of which were seen just once. The top ten clonotypes cover 0.08% to 0.095% of the sample. The sequencing input was CD4+ T cells from PBMCs. These receptor sequences come from a human donor with multiple sclerosis.

This sequence joins TRBV6-5 and TRBJ2-7, with D possibly being TRBD2 (6 bases). The CDR3 extends over 14 amino acids. CDR1 is MNHEY, CDR2 SVGAGI, per germline. V was shortened by 7 bases and J by 2 bases, with 15 bases between the two germline ends. The CDR3 DNA sequence: TGTGCCAGCAAATACGCGGGGTCTCCCTACGAGCAGTACTTC. It yields the protein CASKYAGSPYEQYF.

This chain uses TRBV2 with TRBJ2-7; TRBD1 matches at 9 bases. J lost 0 bases, V lost 5 bases, and 5 bases had no gene match. Germline CDR1 and CDR2: SNHLY and FYNNEI. This CDR3 is built from 15 residues. In DNA, the CDR3 is TGTGCCAGCAGTCCTACAGGGGGCGCCTCCTACGAGCAGTACTTC. It specifies CASSPTGGASYEQYF. The full variable domain, in which reference TRBV2 and TRBJ2-7 provide the parts outside the CDR3, is EPEVTQTPSHQVTQMGQEVILRCVPISNHLYFYWYRQILGQKVEFLVSFYNNEISEKSEIFDDQFSVERPDGSNFTLKIRSTKLEDSAMYFCASSPTGGASYEQYFGPGTRLTVT.

V and J are TRBV5-1 and TRBJ1-1; TRBD1 aligns across 7 bases. The CDR3 covers 16 residues. J gave up 5 bases and V 5 bases, and 15 bases lay outside the gene matches. The V gene's germline CDR1 is SGHRS and CDR2 YFSETQ. The CDR3 bases are TGCGCCAGCAGTTTCGGATCGACAGGGAGGGCGACTGAAGCTTTCTTT. It specifies CASSFGSTGRATEAFF. The complete variable domain, with remaining parts taken from reference TRBV5-1 and TRBJ1-1, reads KAGVTQTPRYLIKTRGQQVTLSCSPISGHRSVSWYQQTPGQGLQFLFEYFSETQRNKGNFPGRFSGRQFSNSRSEMNVSTLELGDSALYLCASSFGSTGRATEAFFGQGTRLTVV.

V gene TRBV19 combines with J gene TRBJ1-2; D might be TRBD1 (5 bases). Germline loops: CDR1 LNHDA, CDR2 SQIVND (reference sequence). Trimming pared 3 bases from V and 8 bases from J, leaving 10 bases between. This CDR3 spans 12 amino acids. CDR3 in amino acids: CASSIRGEGYTF. The CDR3 DNA reads TGTGCCAGTAGTATTCGAGGGGAGGGCTACACCTTC.

V gene TRBV27 combines with J gene TRBJ2-3; perhaps TRBD1 as D (6 bases). The CDR3 length is 17 residues. The germline gives CDR1 MNHEY, CDR2 SMNVEV (reference sequence). Trimming cost V 3 bases and J 2 bases, with 18 bases left between them. The CDR3 region has the DNA TGTGCCAGCAGTTTTGGTCTGGGGGCCGGGGACACAGATACGCAGTATTTT. Its protein is CASSFGLGAGDTDTQYF.

This clonotype was picked up a small number of times. The rearrangement joins TRBV11-2 to TRBJ1-3; D remains unclear. This CDR3 contains 12 residues. Germline lookup yields CDR1 SGHAT and CDR2 FQNNGV. The V and J ends lost 3 bases and 1 base respectively, with 1 base between them. The CDR3 region has the DNA TGTGCCAGCAGCTTGTCTGGAAACACCATATATTTT. Translated, it gives CASSLSGNTIYF.

The chain employs TRBV30 and TRBJ1-1, with TRBD1 matching 10 bases. Per the germline V gene, CDR1 is GTSNPN and CDR2 is SVGIG (reference sequence). The CDR3 has 16 amino acids. J was trimmed by 0 bases and V by 2 bases; bases with no gene match: 6. The CDR3 protein is CAWSPRTGGMNTEAFF. DNA for the CDR3: TGTGCCTGGAGTCCTAGGACAGGGGGGATGAACACTGAAGCTTTCTTT.

The chain carries TRBV7-9 and TRBJ2-3, with TRBD2 identical over 9 bases. V shed 0 bases, J shed 0 bases, and the junction held 10 bases outside the gene matches. CDR3 size: 19 residues. Germline values: CDR1 SEHNR, CDR2 FQNEAQ (reference sequence). CDR3 coding DNA: TGTGCCAGCAGCTTAGCGCTTAGGGGACTAGCATCTAGCACAGATACGCAGTATTTT. Translation gives CASSLALRGLASSTDTQYF.

The chain employs TRBV15 and TRBJ1-1; possibly TRBD1 for D (5 bases). The germline gives CDR1 LNHNV, CDR2 YYDKDF (reference sequence). Trimming stripped 0 bases from V and 10 bases from J, with 18 bases between. There are 15 residues in the CDR3. This CDR3 is CATSRDFGRGGVAFF. CDR3 nucleotide sequence: TGTGCCACCAGCAGAGATTTTGGGAGGGGAGGGGTAGCTTTCTTT. The entire variable domain, with the rest obtained from reference TRBV15 and TRBJ1-1, is as follows: DAMVIQNPRYQVTQFGKPVTLSCSQTLNHNVMYWYQQKSSQAPKLLFHYYDKDFNNEADTPDNFQSRRPNTSFCFLDIRSPGLGDTAMYLCATSRDFGRGGVAFFGQGTRLTVV.

V and J are TRBV15 and TRBJ1-1; D possibly corresponds to TRBD1 (5 bases). The CDR3 has 14 residues. The germline CDR1 and CDR2 sequences are LNHNV and YYDKDF (reference sequence). Trimming pared 1 base from V and 4 bases from J, leaving 10 bases between. As DNA, the CDR3 is TGTGCCACCAGCAGAGTGCGGGGGTCCACTGAAGCTTTCTTT. This codes for CATSRVRGSTEAFF.

The rearrangement links TRBV30 to TRBJ1-2; possible D gene TRBD1, 5 bases. Trimming removed 8 bases at V and 8 bases at J, with 12 bases between. The CDR3 runs 10 residues. Per germline, CDR1 GTSNPN and CDR2 SVGIG (reference sequence). The CDR3 sequence: CAGGTGGYTF. CDR3 in DNA: TGTGCCGGTGGGACCGGGGGCTACACCTTC.

This chain joins TRBV7-3 and TRBJ2-1; the match to TRBD1 covers 9 bases. The germline V gene encodes CDR1 SGHTA and CDR2 FQGTGA. V trimming: 2 bases; J trimming: 8 bases; junction bases outside the gene matches: 4. The CDR3 is 14 residues long. The CDR3 spells CASSLSQGADEQFF. In nucleotides, the CDR3 is TGTGCCAGCAGCTTATCACAGGGGGCTGATGAGCAGTTCTTC. The complete variable domain, with remaining parts taken from reference TRBV7-3 and TRBJ2-1, reads GAGVSQTPSNKVTEKGKYVELRCDPISGHTALYWYRQSLGQGPEFLIYFQGTGAADDSGLPNDRFFAVRPEGSVSTLKIQRTERGDSAVYLCASSLSQGADEQFFGPGTRLTVL.

The chain couples TRBV29-1 to TRBJ2-5, with a weak D call TRBD1 (6 bases). The CDR3 contains 13 residues. Trimming took off 8 bases at V and 2 bases at J, with 15 bases between the two ends. The V gene's germline CDR1 is SQVTM and CDR2 ANQGSEA. As DNA, the CDR3 is TGCAGCCTCAGGGGCCCAGGACAAGAGACCCAGTACTTC. It specifies CSLRGPGQETQYF.

As DNA, the CDR3 is TGCAGCGTTGGCAGCGGATCCTATGGCTACACCTTC. Encoded protein: CSVGSGSYGYTF. The chain uses TRBV29-1 and TRBJ1-2, with no clear D. Trimming removed 4 bases from V and 4 bases from J, with 10 bases in between. Germline values: CDR1 SQVTM, CDR2 ANQGSEA. The CDR3 sequence is 12 residues long.

The chain employs TRBV30 and TRBJ1-1; D is unclear. The length of the CDR3 is 13 residues. The V and J ends lost 1 base and 1 base respectively, with 7 bases between them. Germline V gene sequence: CDR1 GTSNPN, CDR2 SVGIG (reference sequence). The CDR3 spells CAWSEGRNTEAFF. The CDR3 DNA follows: TGTGCCTGGAGTGAAGGAAGGAACACTGAAGCTTTCTTT. Complete variable domain (other parts from reference TRBV30 and TRBJ1-1): SQTIHQWPATLVQPVGSPLSLECTVEGTSNPNLYWYRQAAGRGLQLLFYSVGIGQISSEVPQNLSASRPQDRQFILSSKKLLLSDSGFYLCAWSEGRNTEAFFGQGTRLTVV.

In DNA form, the CDR3 reads TGTGCCAGCAGCTTTCAGGGCGGGGAGCTGTTTTTT. This translates into CASSFQGGELFF. This rearrangement joins TRBV13 to TRBJ2-2; D is possibly TRBD1 (5 bases). The V gene's germline CDR1 is PRHDT and CDR2 FYEKMQ (reference sequence). V dropped 3 bases and J dropped 7 bases, with 6 bases sitting between them. CDR3 size: 12 residues.

CDR3 loop: CACPSRRGNTGELFF. CDR3 in DNA: TGTGCCTGCCCCTCCCGGCGGGGTAACACCGGGGAGCTGTTTTTT. The chain combines TRBV30 with TRBJ2-2; perhaps TRBD2 as D (6 bases). CDR1 GTSNPN and CDR2 SVGIG come from the germline V gene (reference sequence). The CDR3 totals 15 residues. Trimming left V 6 bases short and J 2 bases short, with 16 bases between.

The V and J genes are TRBV6-5 and TRBJ2-7, with D perhaps TRBD1 or TRBD2 (5 bases each). The CDR3 contains 16 residues. Germline-derived CDR1 and CDR2 are MNHEY and SVGAGI. V was cut by 2 bases and J by 5 bases, with 19 bases left in between. The CDR3 coding sequence is TGTGCCAGCAGTTACGGATTTGGGGGAAAGAAACACGAGCAGTACTTC. Its translation is CASSYGFGGKKHEQYF.

The CDR3 DNA reads TGCAGCGTTTTTCCTTTGGGCACCACCGGGGAGCTGTTTTTT. Amino acid sequence: CSVFPLGTTGELFF. This sequence joins TRBV29-1 and TRBJ2-2, with unresolved D. Germline V gene lookup returns CDR1 SQVTM and CDR2 ANQGSEA. Trimming shortened V by 5 bases and J by 4 bases, and 14 bases separated the two germline ends. The CDR3 is 14 amino acids.

This chain links TRBV3-1 with TRBJ2-5; TRBD1 is a possible D gene (6 bases). V was cut by 4 bases and J by 4 bases, with 13 bases left in between. Germline CDR1 reads LGHDT; CDR2 reads YNNKEL (reference sequence). The CDR3 spans 14 residues. The CDR3 DNA reads TGTGCCAGCAGCCCACAGGGTTTAGCAGAGACCCAGTACTTC. Amino acids: CASSPQGLAETQYF.

The gene calls are TRBV5-1 and TRBJ1-1; D remains ambiguous. The CDR3 runs 14 residues. Germline V gene lookup returns CDR1 SGHRS and CDR2 YFSETQ. Between the trimmed V and J ends, which lost 0 bases and 0 bases, there was a span of 6 bases. CDR3 in amino acids: CASSLEPVNTEAFF. In DNA form, the CDR3 reads TGCGCCAGCAGCTTGGAACCGGTGAACACTGAAGCTTTCTTT.

The chain employs TRBV27 and TRBJ2-1, with D possibly TRBD2 on 6 matching bases. The CDR3 sequence is 14 residues long. Germline V gene lookup returns CDR1 MNHEY and CDR2 SMNVEV (reference sequence). V lost 4 bases, J lost 7 bases, and 14 bases lay in between. The CDR3 protein is CASSSGLTFNEQFF. CDR3 DNA: TGTGCCAGCAGTTCCGGACTAACCTTTAATGAGCAGTTCTTC.

The chain links TRBV6-6 to TRBJ2-5; D possibly matches TRBD1 or TRBD2 (5 bases each). Germline CDR1 and CDR2: MNHNY and SVGAGI (reference sequence). This CDR3 spans 15 amino acids. Trimming left V 2 bases short and J 4 bases short, with 14 bases between. CDR3 sequence (DNA): TGTGCCAGCAGTTACGGACGACGGGACGCAGAGACCCAGTACTTC. It yields the protein CASSYGRRDAETQYF.